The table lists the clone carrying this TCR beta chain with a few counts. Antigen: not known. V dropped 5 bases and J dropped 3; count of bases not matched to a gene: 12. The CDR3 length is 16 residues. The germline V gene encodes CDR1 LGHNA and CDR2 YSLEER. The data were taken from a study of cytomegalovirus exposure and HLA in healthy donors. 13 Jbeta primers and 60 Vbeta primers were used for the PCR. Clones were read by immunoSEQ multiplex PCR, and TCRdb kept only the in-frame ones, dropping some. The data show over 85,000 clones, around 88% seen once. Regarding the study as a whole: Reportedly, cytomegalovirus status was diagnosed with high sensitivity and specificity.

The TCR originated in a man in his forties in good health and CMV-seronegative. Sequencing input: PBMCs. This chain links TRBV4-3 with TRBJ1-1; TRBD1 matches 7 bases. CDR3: CASSSGSKGADTEAFF. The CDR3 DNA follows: TGCGCCAGCAGCTCTGGGTCTAAGGGGGCCGACACTGAAGCTTTCTTT.